Given below is one T cell receptor beta chain in context. The sample comes from a study of control samples from healthy donors and cancer patients. Measured with immunoSEQ multiplex PCR; TCRdb has only the in-frame clones, and not every one. The profile shows some 77,000 clones, about 89% of them singletons. V dropped 1 base and J dropped 0; count of bases not matched to a gene: 5. Germline V CDR1 and CDR2: SGHRS, YFSETQ. This CDR3 comprises 18 residues. This clonotype originated in a woman in her sixties in good health. Sequencing was performed on blood. This rearrangement joins TRBV5-1 to TRBJ2-6, with TRBD2 identical over 9 bases. CDR3 DNA: TGCGCCAGCAGCTTGCCTGTAGCGGGAGCCTCTGGGGCCAACGTCCTGACTTTC. Protein product: CASSLPVAGASGANVLTF. The entire variable domain, with the rest obtained from reference TRBV5-1 and TRBJ2-6, is as follows: KAGVTQTPRYLIKTRGQQVTLSCSPISGHRSVSWYQQTPGQGLQFLFEYFSETQRNKGNFPGRFSGRQFSNSRSEMNVSTLELGDSALYLCASSLPVAGASGANVLTFGAGSRLTVL.